Reported below is one T cell receptor beta chain. The target antigen is unknown. This record comes from a study of blood T cells in healthy people across ages. At the level of the study: With template switching, about one barcoded beta molecule was captured per two T cells. General observations from the study: Comparison with aged donors showed that long-lived donors had more naive CD4+ cells and higher diversity. Naive T cell percentage showed a strong correlation with TCR beta diversity. Observed TCR beta diversity per million T cells went down as age went up. This fall followed a roughly linear course with age.

Alongside a J-beta primer mix, a sample-barcoded 5' primer served in a second PCR lasting about 7 to 12 cycles. TCRdb independently ran MiXCR on the 5' RACE reads; one entry per CDR3 protein. The sample includes some 900,000 distinct CDR3 sequences, roughly 48% seen only once; the top ten take around 15%. The receptor was isolated from a man aged 30 to 45 in good health. Sample: blood.

The CDR3 nucleotides are TGTGCCACCCTAACGGGACAGACTCACGATAAGCAGTTCTTC. Encoded protein: CATLTGQTHDKQFF. The chain joins TRBV28 to TRBJ2-1; TRBD1 matches 7 bases. Germline CDR1 reads MDHEN; CDR2 reads SYDVKM. V lost 10 bases, J lost 11 bases, and 17 bases stayed unmatched. The CDR3 runs 14 residues.